The 26 T cell receptor beta chains in this list originate from one sample, sequenced in a study of T cell responses to AZD1222 COVID-19 vaccine. Profiled with immunoSEQ multiplex PCR; TCRdb holds only in-frame clones, not every one. The sample comprises 80,000 or so clones, 90% to 95% of which are singletons, and around 4.9% rests with the top ten. Here the sequenced sample was peripheral blood, taken on day 0 of AZD1222 vaccination. Receptors originate from an adult in good health.

V usage is TRBV7-9 and J usage is TRBJ2-5; 9 positions agree with TRBD2. The CDR3 is 18 residues long. Germline V CDR1 and CDR2: SEHNR, FQNEAQ (reference sequence). V lost 4 bases, J lost 2 bases, and 14 bases stayed unmatched. The CDR3 nucleotides are TGTGCCAGCAGCTCCCAGGGTAGTAGCGGGGGAGCACAAGAGACCCAGTACTTC. Protein: CASSSQGSSGGAQETQYF.

The rearrangement joins TRBV4-3 to TRBJ2-7, with 8 bases that match TRBD1. The CDR3 is made up of 15 amino acids. V dropped 1 base and J dropped 1; count of bases not matched to a gene: 3. CDR1 is LGHNA and CDR2 is YSLEER in the germline V gene. CDR3 protein: CASSQVTGGSYEQYF. The CDR3 DNA reads as TGCGCCAGCAGCCAAGTAACAGGGGGTTCCTACGAGCAGTACTTC.

The chain carries TRBV11-3 and TRBJ2-1; 9 bases fit TRBD2. V lost 1 base and J lost 5; bases outside the gene matches: 6. CDR3 size: 16 residues. Germline CDR1 is SGHNT and CDR2 is YENEEA. The CDR3 spells CASSLGGLAGNNEQFF. The CDR3 DNA reads TGTGCCAGCAGCTTAGGAGGGCTAGCGGGGAACAATGAGCAGTTCTTC.

This chain uses TRBV3-1 (or the pseudogene TRBV3-2) with TRBJ1-5; unclear D gene. The germline gives CDR1 LGHDT, CDR2 YNNKEL (reference sequence). The germline V and J ends were trimmed by 5 bases and 1 base, with 6 bases remaining between them. The CDR3 spans 13 residues. CDR3 DNA sequence: TGTGCCAGCAGCGGTGGCAGCAATCAGCCCCAGCATTTT. It specifies CASSGGSNQPQHF.

This clone was recorded a few times. The rearrangement links TRBV7-2 to TRBJ1-2; 8 bases fit TRBD1. The CDR3 has 14 residues. Trimming at V came to 1 base and at J to 8 bases, leaving 6 bases not matched to a gene. CDR1 is SGHTA and CDR2 is FQGNSA in the germline V gene. CDR3 DNA: TGTGCCAGCAGCTTAGTTCGGCAGGGGGCCGGCTACACCTTC. Protein: CASSLVRQGAGYTF.

J is TRBJ1-5 and V is TRBV28; unclear D gene. CDR3 length: 15 residues. Trimming stripped 2 bases from V and 3 bases from J, with 11 bases between. Germline V gene sequence: CDR1 MDHEN, CDR2 SYDVKM. The CDR3 loop is CASSLQTGINQPQHF. CDR3 nucleotides: TGTGCCAGCAGTTTACAAACCGGGATCAATCAGCCCCAGCATTTT. Full variable domain (remainder filled in from reference TRBV28 and TRBJ1-5): DVKVTQSSRYLVKRTGEKVFLECVQDMDHENMFWYRQDPGLGLRLIYFSYDVKMKEKGDIPEGYSVSREKKERFSLILESASTNQTSMYLCASSLQTGINQPQHFGDGTRLSIL.

This clone rates as medium-sized (0.01 to 0.1%). This chain links TRBV2 with TRBJ1-2; 10 nucleotides align to TRBD1. Trimming removed 7 bases from V and 8 bases from J; junction bases left unmatched: 16. Germline CDR1 SNHLY, CDR2 FYNNEI. The CDR3 loop spans 16 amino acids. CDR3 residues: CASIGDRDRGLSGYTF. The CDR3 DNA follows: TGTGCCAGCATAGGAGACCGGGACAGGGGACTTAGCGGCTACACCTTC.

This clone was recorded once. The chain has TRBV11-2 and TRBJ2-3; D possibly corresponds to TRBD2 (6 bases). In germline, CDR1 is SGHAT, CDR2 FQNNGV. Trimming took 6 bases from V and 6 from J, leaving 22 bases between them. The CDR3 consists of 16 residues. This chain's CDR3 is CASRVGRGAVWDTQYF. The DNA for the CDR3 is TGTGCCAGCAGGGTAGGGCGGGGCGCGGTTTGGGATACGCAGTATTTT.

CDR3 protein: CASSSGQLATNEKLFF. The CDR3 coding sequence is TGCGCCAGCAGCTCGGGACAGCTTGCAACTAATGAAAAACTGTTTTTT. The V call is TRBV5-1, the J call TRBJ1-4, with 7 bases lining up with TRBD1. Per the germline V gene, CDR1 is SGHRS and CDR2 is YFSETQ. The CDR3 is made up of 16 amino acids. Trimming cost V 3 bases and J 0 bases; bases outside gene matches: 5.

The gene calls are TRBV19 and TRBJ1-1; D ambiguous. The CDR3 runs to 14 residues. Germline-derived CDR1 and CDR2 are LNHDA and SQIVND (reference sequence). With 6 bases removed from V and 0 bases from J, the gap between germline ends came to 11 bases. The CDR3 here is CASRILDLNTEAFF. CDR3 bases: TGTGCCAGTAGAATACTTGACCTGAACACTGAAGCTTTCTTT.

V is TRBV9 and J is TRBJ2-5, with D perhaps TRBD1 or TRBD2 (6 bases each). With 3 bases removed from V and 4 bases from J, the gap between germline ends came to 13 bases. The germline gives CDR1 SGDLS, CDR2 YYNGEE. This CDR3 contains 14 residues. This CDR3 reads CASSATGRGETQYF. In DNA form, the CDR3 reads TGTGCCAGCAGCGCAACAGGGCGGGGAGAGACCCAGTACTTC.

The chain recombines TRBV4-1 with TRBJ2-2, with D uncertain. Germline V gene sequence: CDR1 MGHRA, CDR2 YSYEKL. The CDR3 has 18 residues. Between the trimmed V and J ends, which lost 0 bases and 2 bases, there was a span of 16 bases. CDR3 sequence reads: CASSQDPVGRRNTGELFF. CDR3 DNA sequence: TGCGCCAGCAGCCAAGATCCCGTTGGCAGGAGAAACACCGGGGAGCTGTTTTTT.

This clone was detected a few times. In nucleotides, the CDR3 is TGTGCCAGCAGCCGAGGACAGGGTGGCACCGGGGAGCTGTTTTTT. Its translation: CASSRGQGGTGELFF. This chain uses TRBV3-1 (or the pseudogene TRBV3-2) with TRBJ2-2; 8 bases match TRBD1. Germline trimming cut 4 bases from V and 4 bases from J; bases unmatched to any gene: 5. The CDR3 runs to 15 residues. In germline, CDR1 is LGHDT, CDR2 YNNKEL (reference sequence).

A few counts support this clone. At one boundary the junction diverges from the germline segment, which might be a read error. The chain is built from TRBV6-2 or TRBV6-3 and TRBJ1-3; 7 nucleotides align to TRBD1. The CDR3 has 16 residues. Germline V gene sequence: CDR1 MNHEY, CDR2 SVGEGT. DNA of the CDR3: TGTGCCAGCAGCTACTTCACAGGGGAGACTGGAAACACCATATATTTT. It is translated as CASSYFTGETGNTIYF.

This clone turned up a few times. J is TRBJ2-7 and V is TRBV24-1; D is ambiguous. The germline V gene encodes CDR1 KGHDR and CDR2 SFDVKD. V was clipped by 4 bases and J by 0 bases, with 9 bases between them. This CDR3 comprises 14 residues. CDR3 in DNA: TGTGCCACCAGTGAGGGGTTTAACTCCTACGAGCAGTACTTC. Translated, it gives CATSEGFNSYEQYF.

This chain uses TRBV7-9 with TRBJ2-2, with 7 bases identical to TRBD1. The germline V gene encodes CDR1 SEHNR and CDR2 FQNEAQ (reference sequence). The CDR3 has 16 amino acids. Trimming cost V 7 bases and J 6 bases; bases outside gene matches: 14. CDR3 residues: CASNLGGANVPGELFF. The CDR3 nucleotides are TGTGCCAGCAACCTAGGGGGCGCGAATGTTCCCGGGGAGCTGTTTTTT.

This chain connects TRBV12-3 or TRBV12-4 to TRBJ1-2; no clear D. The CDR3 is 12 residues long. V lost 4 bases, J lost 7 bases, and 10 bases lay in between. The CDR3 DNA follows: TGTGCCAGCAGTTCCCTATGGGGTGGCTACACCTTC. Translated, it gives CASSSLWGGYTF.

The chain couples TRBV29-1 to TRBJ2-2; 7 nucleotides agree with TRBD1. In germline, CDR1 is SQVTM, CDR2 ANQGSEA. This CDR3 comprises 15 residues. J lost 2 bases, V lost 7 bases, and 10 bases had no gene match. CDR3 bases: TGCAGCGCAGGTGTACAGGGGACAAACACCGGGGAGCTGTTTTTT. It encodes CSAGVQGTNTGELFF.

The chain couples TRBV27 to TRBJ2-4; D may be TRBD1 (5 bases). The CDR3 sequence is 16 residues long. From germline, CDR1 is MNHEY and CDR2 SMNVEV (reference sequence). V was clipped by 2 bases and J by 2 bases, with 13 bases between them. This CDR3 reads CASSLGQGSPKNIQYF. CDR3 coding DNA: TGTGCCAGCAGTTTAGGGCAGGGATCGCCCAAAAACATTCAGTACTTC.

The V and J genes are TRBV10-3 and TRBJ2-3, with 7 nucleotides matching TRBD2. Looked up from germline, CDR1 is ENHRY and CDR2 is SYGVKD. The CDR3 is 16 residues long. V lost 2 bases to trimming and J lost 0 bases; unmatched junction nucleotides: 5. CDR3 nucleotide sequence: TGTGCCATCAGTGAGCGAAGCGGGGTTAGCACAGATACGCAGTATTTT. Translation: CAISERSGVSTDTQYF.

This clone occurred a few times. The chain recombines TRBV2 with TRBJ1-1; TRBD1 agrees at 8 bases. The CDR3 runs 15 residues. Losses at the gene ends were 6 bases for V and 2 bases for J; bases not matched to a gene: 8. Germline loops: CDR1 SNHLY, CDR2 FYNNEI. The CDR3 sequence is CASSGGQGPNTEAFF. CDR3 bases: TGTGCCAGCAGCGGAGGACAGGGTCCAAACACTGAAGCTTTCTTT.

This clone is a singleton in its sample. The V and J genes are TRBV7-2 and TRBJ1-6; no reliable D call. Germline CDR1 SGHTA, CDR2 FQGNSA. The CDR3 runs to 12 residues. V shed 3 bases and J shed 9 bases, with 6 bases lying between them. CDR3 bases: TGTGCCAGCAGCTTTCCTCCTTCACCCCTCCACTTT. It yields the protein CASSFPPSPLHF.

This chain joins TRBV11-2 and TRBJ1-5; D not certain. This CDR3 has 13 amino acids. Trimming removed 0 bases from V and 6 bases from J, with 6 bases in between. CDR1 is SGHAT, CDR2 FQNNGV, per germline. The CDR3 loop reads CASSLDRGQPQHF. CDR3 DNA: TGTGCCAGCAGCTTAGATCGGGGTCAGCCCCAGCATTTT. Using reference TRBV11-2 and TRBJ1-5 for the parts outside the CDR3, the full variable domain is EAGVAQSPRYKIIEKRQSVAFWCNPISGHATLYWYQQILGQGPKLLIQFQNNGVVDDSQLPKDRFSAERLKGVDSTLKIQPAKLEDSAVYLCASSLDRGQPQHFGDGTRLSIL.

CDR3 protein: CASSPRGQGAVNTEAFF. CDR3 sequence (DNA): TGTGCCAGCTCACCACGAGGGCAGGGTGCGGTGAACACTGAAGCTTTCTTT. The chain combines TRBV18 with TRBJ1-1; possible D gene TRBD1, 5 bases. Between the trimmed V and J ends, which lost 1 base and 0 bases, there was a span of 15 bases. Germline assignment: CDR1 KGHSH and CDR2 LQKENI. The CDR3 is made up of 17 amino acids.

The V gene is TRBV18, the J gene TRBJ1-1, with D uncertain. CDR1 is KGHSH and CDR2 is LQKENI in the germline V gene. The CDR3 runs to 14 residues. The ends were cut back, 4 bases at V and 5 bases at J, with 14 bases in the middle. Here the CDR3 reads CASSLPARGTEAFF. The CDR3 bases are TGTGCCAGCTCACTCCCGGCCCGGGGAACTGAAGCTTTCTTT.

V gene TRBV28 combines with J gene TRBJ2-3; 8 bases line up with TRBD2. V shed 6 bases and J 5 bases; nucleotides not matched to a gene: 13. CDR3 length: 16 residues. CDR1 and CDR2 (germline): MDHEN, SYDVKM. CDR3 in DNA: TGTGCCAGCAGGGCGCCGGGCGGGGGGCCGGGAGATACGCAGTATTTT. This gives the protein CASRAPGGGPGDTQYF. The whole variable domain, remainder taken from reference TRBV28 and TRBJ2-3, is DVKVTQSSRYLVKRTGEKVFLECVQDMDHENMFWYRQDPGLGLRLIYFSYDVKMKEKGDIPEGYSVSREKKERFSLILESASTNQTSMYLCASRAPGGGPGDTQYFGPGTRLTVL.